Here is one TCR beta chain with its context. Its antigen is as yet unknown. V dropped 1 base and J dropped 6; count of bases not matched to a gene: 0. CDR3 length equals 15 residues. Germline assignment: CDR1 LNHNV and CDR2 YYDKDF (reference sequence). This entry is derived from a study of siplizumab effects on memory and regulatory T cells. Study outcomes and limitations: The diversity of naive T cells seemed greater than that of memory cells, and their alloresponse contribution seemed major.

The data were produced by immunoSEQ multiplex PCR, yet TCRdb's version contains in-frame clones alone and is incomplete. The repertoire holds roughly 120,000 clones, 92% seen once, with 1.3% in the top ten. The chain couples TRBV15 to TRBJ2-1, with 13 bases matching TRBD2. This TCR came from a human donor in good health. Sequencing was done on a sample of CD4+ T cells sorted from blood. Written as DNA, the CDR3 is TGTGCCACCAGCAGAGGGACTAGCGGGAGCAATGAGCAGTTCTTC. This encodes CATSRGTSGSNEQFF.